This T cell receptor beta chain appears in the sequencing data of a study of blood T cell repertoires in COVID-19 (dated by TCRdb to about 2020). Regarding the complete study: Samples from collaborators originated in the United States, Italy and Spain and spanned both the acute and convalescent phases of COVID-19. Where available, HLA class I and class II types were obtained from metadata supplied by the sample provider rather than from assay-based typing. The repertoires were released in a freely available public database meant as a resource for research on the immune response to SARS-CoV-2. Deeply sampled blood TCRbeta repertoires from subjects exposed to, actively infected with, or recovered from COVID-19 were included in the dataset. The samples were drawn from two sources: the first 160 participants of the ongoing ImmuneRACE study, and 1,200 or so subjects contributed by 6 global collaborators. The prospective study material was composed of cDNA or gDNA derived from T cells, B-cell-depleted T cells, or PBMCs. A de-identified subject ID, COVID-19 status, age in years and sex were almost always included in the sample metadata. Broad study findings and their caveats: The quantity of clinical and demographic metadata differed by source and by participant and was supplied without curation.

The CDR3 goes from the cysteine to the phenylalanine over 15 residues. Only the CDR3 part of the read is kept: 45 bases, read in frame from the first base. The V and J ends are trimmed by 2 bases and 5 bases, leaving 12 bases between them. CDR1 and CDR2 (SGHTA, FQGTGA) derive from the germline V gene. This clone was recorded once. Its antigen is currently not known. Nothing much larger sits one base from this clone, and base qualities are not available. Collaborating institutions collected whole blood in K2EDTA tubes following their own protocols. Collaborator samples were shipped for TCRbeta analysis as frozen whole blood, isolated PBMCs, or DNA extracted from either sample type. The immunoSEQ Assay, a bias-controlled multiplex PCR, was used to amplify TCRbeta CDR3 regions from genomic DNA. Per the source publication's procedure: Within the assay, amplification of reference gene primers was used to estimate how many nucleated cells each sample contained. Sequence reads were collapsed and filtered to measure the absolute abundance of every unique TCRbeta CDR3 rearrangement. For each sample, productive Simpson clonality was calculated as the square root of Simpson's diversity index over productive rearrangements. The source is immuneACCESS, and TCRdb retained only in-frame sequences with V and J called. Part of the clones is not carried over; for the studies checked, unresolved V genes explain less than half of this, and the remainder is unexplained. The D gene and trimming were derived from the DNA, and the V and J assignments and clone size from that table. Present in this sample are around 200,000 clones, around 75% of which were seen just once. The biggest ten clones account for roughly 5% of the sample.

This receptor chain uses TRBV7-3 and TRBJ2-2; perhaps TRBD2 is the D gene, with 6 bases matching. The sequence was obtained from a human donor in a cohort sampled during active COVID-19. The sequenced sample consisted of peripheral blood. The nucleotide sequence reads as follows: TGTGCCAGCAGCTTACGGCAGGGAGGTACCGGGGAGCTGTTTTTT. The encoded protein is CASSLRQGGTGELFF.